Below are 29 T cell receptor beta chains sequenced from a single sample in a study of T cell responses to AZD1222 COVID-19 vaccine. Using immunoSEQ multiplex PCR, the repertoire was profiled, and TCRdb retains in-frame clones only, with some absent. The data contain fewer than 120,000 clones, around nine tenths of them singletons. Material: peripheral blood, obtained 28 days after the second AZD1222 dose. All receptors come from an adult who received the AZD1222 COVID-19 vaccine.

The J gene is TRBJ2-2, the V gene TRBV11-2, with D perhaps TRBD2 (6 bases). The CDR3 is made up of 13 amino acids. The germline gives CDR1 SGHAT, CDR2 FQNNGV. V was cut by 5 bases and J by 6 bases, with 10 bases left in between. The CDR3 region has the DNA TGTGCCAGCAGCCCATGGGGGGCCGGGGAGCTGTTTTTT. As protein: CASSPWGAGELFF. Combining the CDR3 with reference TRBV11-2 and TRBJ2-2 gives the whole variable domain EAGVAQSPRYKIIEKRQSVAFWCNPISGHATLYWYQQILGQGPKLLIQFQNNGVVDDSQLPKDRFSAERLKGVDSTLKIQPAKLEDSAVYLCASSPWGAGELFFGEGSRLTVL.

This chain joins TRBV13 and TRBJ1-4; TRBD1 matches 7 bases. V shed 5 bases and J 5 bases; nucleotides not matched to a gene: 5. The CDR3 is made up of 14 amino acids. Germline CDR1 reads PRHDT; CDR2 reads FYEKMQ (reference sequence). The CDR3 sequence: CASSQDRSNEKLFF. The CDR3 nucleotides are TGTGCCAGCAGCCAGGACAGGTCCAATGAAAAACTGTTTTTT.

The V call is TRBV11-2, the J call TRBJ2-1; TRBD2 matches 8 bases. Germline V gene sequence: CDR1 SGHAT, CDR2 FQNNGV. Trimming cost V 5 bases and J 6 bases; bases outside gene matches: 9. CDR3 length equals 15 residues. The CDR3, as DNA: TGTGCCAGCAGCCCACCGGGGGGGCTGGGCAATGAGCAGTTCTTC. Translation gives CASSPPGGLGNEQFF.

The chain has TRBV6-4 and TRBJ2-1, with 9 nucleotides matching TRBD1. With 6 bases clipped from V and 7 bases from J, the junction kept 10 bases outside the gene matches. This CDR3 is 15 amino acids long. CDR1 and CDR2 (germline): MRHNA, SNTAGT. CDR3 sequence reads: CASSFTGTGRNEQFF. The DNA of the CDR3 is TGTGCCAGCAGCTTTACCGGGACAGGGAGGAATGAGCAGTTCTTC.

The J gene is TRBJ2-1, the V gene TRBV7-9; 7 bases match TRBD2. The V segment lost 6 bases and the J segment 4 bases; nucleotides outside the gene matches: 9. The V gene's germline CDR1 is SEHNR and CDR2 FQNEAQ (reference sequence). The CDR3 is 15 amino acids. The CDR3 here is CASSKGTTSYNEQFF. CDR3 nucleotide sequence: TGTGCCAGCAGTAAAGGGACTACCTCTTACAATGAGCAGTTCTTC. The full variable domain, its missing parts supplied by reference TRBV7-9 and TRBJ2-1, is DTGVSQNPRHKITKRGQNVTFRCDPISEHNRLYWYRQTLGQGPEFLTYFQNEAQLEKSRLLSDRFSAERPKGSFSTLEIQRTEQGDSAMYLCASSKGTTSYNEQFFGPGTRLTVL.

The CDR3 bases are TGTGCCACCAGCAGGGCCATTGTTACAACTAATGAAAAACTGTTTTTT. It yields the protein CATSRAIVTTNEKLFF. This chain connects TRBV15 to TRBJ1-4; D not certain. Germline CDR1 LNHNV, CDR2 YYDKDF (reference sequence). V was clipped by 3 bases and J by 0 bases, with 11 bases between them. The CDR3 loop spans 16 amino acids.

J is TRBJ1-2 and V is TRBV5-1, with D possibly TRBD1 on 6 matching bases. The germline CDR1 and CDR2 sequences are SGHRS and YFSETQ. V was shortened by 4 bases and J by 8 bases, with 21 bases between the two germline ends. The CDR3 is 15 amino acids. In DNA, the CDR3 is TGCGCCAGCAGCCACAAACCGGGACATCGGGCCGGCTACACCTTC. Translated: CASSHKPGHRAGYTF.

The gene calls are TRBV30 and TRBJ1-4, with 7 bases fitting TRBD1. Germline V gene data show CDR1 as GTSNPN and CDR2 as SVGIG (reference sequence). V trimming: 2 bases; J trimming: 8 bases; junction bases outside the gene matches: 8. CDR3 length: 14 amino acids. The CDR3 nucleotides read TGTGCCTGGAGTCGAACAGGGGCTCAAGAAAAACTGTTTTTT. This gives the protein CAWSRTGAQEKLFF.

The gene calls are TRBV29-1 and TRBJ1-5; maybe TRBD1 (6 bases). Trimming stripped 5 bases from V and 3 bases from J, with 14 bases between. The CDR3 consists of 14 residues. Germline V gene sequence: CDR1 SQVTM, CDR2 ANQGSEA. CDR3 amino acids: CSVTTGTNNQPQHF. The CDR3 region has the DNA TGCAGCGTTACTACCGGGACAAACAATCAGCCCCAGCATTTT.

J is TRBJ1-5 and V is TRBV5-6; D remains ambiguous. The CDR3 totals 14 residues. Deletions cut 1 base from V and 2 bases from J, with 7 bases between. The germline V gene has CDR1 SGHDT and CDR2 YYEEEE. In DNA, the CDR3 is TGTGCCAGCAGCTTGTTTCATGGCAATCAGCCCCAGCATTTT. This codes for CASSLFHGNQPQHF.

V usage is TRBV28 and J usage is TRBJ1-6; TRBD1 might be the D (5 bases). The V end lost 7 bases, the J end lost 14 bases, and 18 bases lay between the germline ends. Germline CDR1 and CDR2: MDHEN and SYDVKM. This CDR3 region has 13 residues. This CDR3 reads CASTREGPGALHF. CDR3 nucleotides: TGTGCCAGCACCCGGGAGGGACCCGGGGCCCTCCACTTT. The variable domain in full, with the rest retrieved from reference TRBV28 and TRBJ1-6, is DVKVTQSSRYLVKRTGEKVFLECVQDMDHENMFWYRQDPGLGLRLIYFSYDVKMKEKGDIPEGYSVSREKKERFSLILESASTNQTSMYLCASTREGPGALHFGNGTRLTVT.

The CDR3 spells CASSFAGFDEKLFF. The CDR3 DNA reads TGTGCCAGCAGTTTCGCGGGGTTTGATGAAAAACTGTTTTTT. The chain couples TRBV27 to TRBJ1-4, with D unresolved. V shed 3 bases and J shed 6 bases, with 11 bases lying between them. The germline gives CDR1 MNHEY, CDR2 SMNVEV (reference sequence). This CDR3 is built from 14 residues.

V usage is TRBV3-1 (or the pseudogene TRBV3-2) and J usage is TRBJ1-6, with D maybe TRBD1 (5 bases). V gave up 1 base and J gave up 7 bases, with 14 bases separating them. The CDR3 runs to 16 residues. Germline V lookup: CDR1 LGHDT, CDR2 YNNKEL (reference sequence). DNA for the CDR3: TGTGCCAGCAGCCAAGTGCGAAGGGACCCGAATTCACCCCTCCACTTT. This encodes CASSQVRRDPNSPLHF.

The chain recombines TRBV5-1 with TRBJ2-5, with 9 bases matching TRBD1. The CDR3 runs to 19 residues. Germline lookup yields CDR1 SGHRS and CDR2 YFSETQ. The trim removed 4 bases at V and 5 bases at J, leaving 21 bases unmatched. The CDR3 spells CASSRIRTGDNRVPETQYF. For the CDR3, the DNA is TGCGCCAGCAGCCGGATCCGGACAGGGGATAACCGAGTCCCGGAGACCCAGTACTTC.

The chain employs TRBV19 and TRBJ2-3, with no clear D. V dropped 6 bases and J dropped 0 bases, with 28 bases sitting between them. Germline CDR1 and CDR2: LNHDA and SQIVND (reference sequence). The CDR3 is 20 residues long. In DNA, the CDR3 is TGTGCCAGTAGCCCGATAATCCCCCTCGGCAGGCGAACTAGCACAGATACGCAGTATTTT. It specifies CASSPIIPLGRRTSTDTQYF.

This chain connects TRBV6-1 to TRBJ1-5; the D is unclear. CDR3 length equals 11 residues. V was clipped by 1 base and J by 13 bases, with 8 bases between them. Germline values: CDR1 MNHNS, CDR2 SASEGT. CDR3 in DNA: TGTGCCAGCAGTGAAGGGCGGGTACAGCATTTT. It encodes CASSEGRVQHF.

V and J are TRBV2 and TRBJ1-1, with D unclear. In germline, CDR1 is SNHLY, CDR2 FYNNEI. The length of the CDR3 is 12 residues. Trimming took 7 bases from V and 2 from J, leaving 8 bases between them. In DNA form, the CDR3 reads TGTGCCAGCACCCAGGTTAACACTGAAGCTTTCTTT. Its translation is CASTQVNTEAFF.

V is TRBV10-1 and J is TRBJ1-2; tentative D call: TRBD1 (5 bases). Trimming removed 3 bases from V and 6 bases from J, with 5 bases in between. CDR1 and CDR2 (germline): WNHNN, SYGVQD (reference sequence). The CDR3 contains 11 residues. The CDR3 DNA reads as TGCGCCAGCAGTGAAGGGGATGGCTACACCTTC. Translated: CASSEGDGYTF.

This chain links TRBV23-1 with TRBJ2-3; 10 bases match TRBD1. TRBV23-1 is an ORF for which the function is uncertain. Trimming at V came to 3 bases and at J to 3 bases, leaving 3 bases not matched to a gene. CDR3 length equals 15 residues. CDR3 nucleotide sequence: TGCGCCAGCAGTCATGCGGGACAGGGGACAGATACGCAGTATTTT. Protein: CASSHAGQGTDTQYF.

The rearrangement uses TRBV27 and TRBJ1-2; 11 nucleotides line up with TRBD1. The CDR3 runs 13 residues. The ends lost 6 bases at V and 5 bases at J; junction bases unmatched: 2. The germline V gene has CDR1 MNHEY and CDR2 SMNVEV (reference sequence). DNA for the CDR3: TGTGCCAGCAGCTGGGACAGGGGGTATGGCTACACCTTC. The encoded protein is CASSWDRGYGYTF.

The chain joins TRBV6-1 to TRBJ1-2; D is possibly TRBD1 (5 bases). This CDR3 is 14 amino acids long. The germline V gene encodes CDR1 MNHNS and CDR2 SASEGT. V lost 3 bases and J lost 4, with 12 bases in between. CDR3 protein: CASSDRGHGYGYTF. In nucleotides, the CDR3 is TGTGCCAGCAGTGATCGCGGACATGGCTATGGCTACACCTTC.

This clone appeared a few times. At one boundary the junction diverges from the germline segment, which might be a read error. The chain joins TRBV28 to TRBJ1-2; D gene ambiguous. The CDR3 extends over 13 amino acids. Germline values: CDR1 MDHEN, CDR2 SYDVKM. CDR3 bases: TGTGCCAGCAGTTCCGCCGGATCTGCCCGGGTCGGGTTC. Translation: CASSSAGSARVGF.

This chain connects TRBV5-8 to TRBJ1-3; maybe TRBD1 (6 bases). Trimming left V 4 bases short and J 0 bases short, with 11 bases between. This CDR3 is 15 amino acids long. CDR1 SGHTS and CDR2 YDEGEE come from the germline V gene. Written as DNA, the CDR3 is TGTGCCAGCAGCAGAGGACAGAGCTCTGGAAACACCATATATTTT. Residues: CASSRGQSSGNTIYF.

This chain links TRBV19 with TRBJ2-1; tentatively, D is TRBD1 or TRBD2 (7 bases each). V lost 4 bases and J 12 bases, leaving 16 bases between the germline ends. This CDR3 spans 13 amino acids. Germline V gene lookup returns CDR1 LNHDA and CDR2 SQIVND (reference sequence). The CDR3 is CASSREGQSGQFF. DNA for the CDR3: TGTGCCAGTAGTAGGGAGGGACAGAGTGGGCAGTTCTTC.

The chain combines TRBV11-2 with TRBJ1-2; D unresolved. V dropped 1 base and J dropped 2 bases, with 11 bases sitting between them. Germline V gene lookup returns CDR1 SGHAT and CDR2 FQNNGV. The CDR3 is 15 residues long. CDR3 coding DNA: TGTGCCAGCAGCTTAGGGTCCCGGGGAAACTATGGCTACACCTTC. Translating gives CASSLGSRGNYGYTF. The variable domain in full, with the rest retrieved from reference TRBV11-2 and TRBJ1-2, is EAGVAQSPRYKIIEKRQSVAFWCNPISGHATLYWYQQILGQGPKLLIQFQNNGVVDDSQLPKDRFSAERLKGVDSTLKIQPAKLEDSAVYLCASSLGSRGNYGYTFGSGTRLTVV.

The rearrangement links TRBV29-1 to TRBJ1-1; tentative D call: TRBD1 (5 bases). In germline, CDR1 is SQVTM, CDR2 ANQGSEA. Trimming took 7 bases from V and 0 from J, leaving 12 bases between them. This CDR3 is built from 13 residues. The CDR3 loop reads CSARQFMNTEAFF. CDR3 coding DNA: TGCAGCGCCAGACAGTTCATGAACACTGAAGCTTTCTTT.

The rearrangement joins TRBV3-1 (or the pseudogene TRBV3-2) to TRBJ2-3, with D tentatively TRBD2 (5 bases). The CDR3 runs 15 residues. V lost 1 base and J lost 0, with 8 bases in between. Looked up from germline, CDR1 is LGHDT and CDR2 is YNNKEL (reference sequence). The CDR3 DNA sequence: TGTGCCAGCAGCCAAGCGACGGGGAGCACAGATACGCAGTATTTT. Its protein is CASSQATGSTDTQYF.

The chain recombines TRBV7-9 with TRBJ2-7; 8 nucleotides match TRBD1. The V and J ends lost 4 bases and 1 base, in that order; junction bases with no gene match: 9. The CDR3 runs to 16 residues. Germline V lookup: CDR1 SEHNR, CDR2 FQNEAQ (reference sequence). CDR3 region: CASSSPTDRASYEQYF. CDR3 nucleotides: TGTGCCAGCAGCTCCCCGACGGACAGGGCTTCCTACGAGCAGTACTTC. The complete variable domain, with remaining parts taken from reference TRBV7-9 and TRBJ2-7, reads DTGVSQNPRHKITKRGQNVTFRCDPISEHNRLYWYRQTLGQGPEFLTYFQNEAQLEKSRLLSDRFSAERPKGSFSTLEIQRTEQGDSAMYLCASSSPTDRASYEQYFGPGTRLTVT.

The V call is TRBV7-9, the J call TRBJ1-3; unclear D gene. The CDR3 has 15 residues. CDR1 and CDR2 (germline): SEHNR, FQNEAQ (reference sequence). V dropped 6 bases and J dropped 0 bases, with 12 bases sitting between them. This chain's CDR3 is CASSGLESSGNTIYF. DNA of the CDR3: TGTGCCAGCAGTGGTTTGGAGAGCTCTGGAAACACCATATATTTT.